This entry is about one TCR beta chain. Its matching antigen is unknown. The PCR made use of 60 Vbeta and 13 Jbeta primers. In the original analysis: Per a later analysis, the number of unique TCR beta chains was roughly 87 million, of which 9 million to 14 million were shared. Generated by immunoSEQ multiplex PCR, the TCRdb table keeps only in-frame clones and is missing some. V and J calls and clone size are those listed in that table; D and trimming were worked out from the DNA. The sample shows roughly 140,000 clones, roughly four fifths of them seen only once. These data come from a study of cytomegalovirus exposure and HLA in healthy donors. Findings and limits, study-wide: Whilst most TCR sequences proved rare, a subset of public TCRs occurred across many donors. Analyses of presence and absence presupposed an approximately uniform sequencing depth across donors. CMV serostatus alone was available as immune exposure information.

CDR1 and CDR2 (germline): SNHLY, FYNNEI. The germline V and J ends were trimmed by 8 bases and 1 base, with 6 bases remaining between them. This CDR3 comprises 11 residues. This clonotype was sampled from a man between 25 and 39 years old in good health and CMV-seropositive. Sequencing was performed on PBMCs. V usage is TRBV2 and J usage is TRBJ2-7; perhaps TRBD2 as D (6 bases). The CDR3 here is CASGTSYEQYF. The CDR3 nucleotides read TGTGCCAGCGGGACTTCCTACGAGCAGTACTTC.